A single sample gave rise to the 9 T cell receptor beta chains below, sequenced in a study of cytomegalovirus exposure and HLA in healthy donors. Assay used: immunoSEQ multiplex PCR; TCRdb lists only in-frame clones, some missing. The sample has approximately 88,000 clones; 90% to 97% are singletons. What was sequenced was PBMCs. The receptors derive from a woman under 30 in good health and CMV-seronegative.

V usage is TRBV14 and J usage is TRBJ2-7; D might be TRBD2 (5 bases). V was trimmed by 4 bases and J by 3 bases, leaving 16 bases between them. Germline V lookup: CDR1 SGHDN, CDR2 FVKESK. CDR3 length equals 15 residues. The CDR3 loop is CASSRPGLGSYEQYF. The DNA of the CDR3 is TGTGCCAGCAGCCGCCCAGGTCTAGGGAGCTACGAGCAGTACTTC.

The chain carries TRBV6-4 and TRBJ2-3, with 8 nucleotides matching TRBD2. V shed 2 bases and J 0 bases; nucleotides not matched to a gene: 4. The CDR3 is made up of 16 amino acids. CDR1 MRHNA and CDR2 SNTAGT come from the germline V gene. The CDR3 here is CASSDRAGVSTDTQYF. The CDR3 nucleotides are TGTGCCAGCAGTGACCGAGCGGGAGTAAGCACAGATACGCAGTATTTT.

The chain employs TRBV7-2 and TRBJ1-5; no reliable D call. Germline CDR1 is SGHTA and CDR2 is FQGNSA. The V and J ends lost 2 bases and 8 bases respectively, with 16 bases between them. The CDR3 covers 15 residues. CDR3 loop: CASSLNENRLEPQHF. CDR3 sequence (DNA): TGTGCCAGCAGCTTAAATGAGAACCGCTTGGAGCCCCAGCATTTT.

CDR3 nucleotides: TGTGCCAGCAGCCAAACTCTAGCGGGAGCCGGCAATGAGCAGTTCTTC. This encodes CASSQTLAGAGNEQFF. The gene calls are TRBV7-9 and TRBJ2-1; 10 nucleotides line up with TRBD2. The CDR3 length is 16 residues. V was clipped by 5 bases and J by 6 bases; unmatched bases: 10. The germline V gene encodes CDR1 SEHNR and CDR2 FQNEAQ (reference sequence).

The count of this clone is one. The chain is built from TRBV7-9 and TRBJ2-1; 12 bases line up with TRBD2. The J segment lost 5 bases and the V segment lost 7 bases, leaving 15 bases of the junction unmatched. The CDR3 runs 18 residues. The germline CDR1 and CDR2 sequences are SEHNR and FQNEAQ (reference sequence). The CDR3 is CASTFSWLAGGPNNEQFF. The CDR3 region has the DNA TGTGCCAGCACCTTCTCTTGGCTAGCGGGAGGGCCCAACAATGAGCAGTTCTTC.

The rearrangement uses TRBV28 and TRBJ1-2; TRBD1 matches 10 bases. Germline CDR1 is MDHEN and CDR2 is SYDVKM. The CDR3 is 14 residues long. The ends lost 4 bases at V and 4 bases at J; junction bases unmatched: 3. The CDR3 is CASSSGQGSYGYTF. The CDR3 DNA sequence: TGTGCCAGCAGTTCGGGACAGGGGAGCTATGGCTACACCTTC.

The chain couples TRBV5-4 to TRBJ1-4, with D tentatively TRBD1 (6 bases). The ends were cut back, 3 bases at V and 4 bases at J, with 10 bases in the middle. The germline CDR1 and CDR2 sequences are SGHNT and YYREEE (reference sequence). This CDR3 has 14 residues. CDR3 bases: TGTGCCAGCAGCTCCGGACAGAATAATGAAAAACTGTTTTTT. Encoded protein: CASSSGQNNEKLFF.

As DNA, the CDR3 is TGCGCCAGCAGCACGGGGGGGACTAGCGCCAACGTCCTGACTTTC. Residues: CASSTGGTSANVLTF. This rearrangement joins TRBV5-1 to TRBJ2-6; 9 nucleotides match TRBD2. V gave up 4 bases and J gave up 7 bases; unmatched junction bases: 6. Germline assignment: CDR1 SGHRS and CDR2 YFSETQ. This CDR3 is built from 15 residues.

The CDR3 nucleotides read TGTGCCAGCAGTTTAATGGGACACTCCTACGAGCAGTACTTC. Protein: CASSLMGHSYEQYF. The chain employs TRBV28 and TRBJ2-7, with D perhaps TRBD1 (6 bases). CDR3 size: 14 residues. V was clipped by 2 bases and J by 0 bases, with 8 bases between them. The V gene's germline CDR1 is MDHEN and CDR2 SYDVKM.